One and the same sample provided the 13 T cell receptor beta chains below, sequenced in a study of shared clonotypes between healthy human individuals. Here immunoSEQ multiplex PCR was the method, and the copy in TCRdb shows in-frame clones only, minus some. The table lists 2 million to 3 million clones, around nine tenths of them singletons. Sequences were obtained from naive CD4+ T cells sorted from blood. Subset given: CD45RA+ positively selected. The receptors come from a man aged 18 to 30 in good health.

The sample holds one count of this clone. The chain employs TRBV9 and TRBJ2-3; TRBD2 matches 12 bases. V lost 0 bases and J lost 6; bases outside the gene matches: 5. Germline V lookup: CDR1 SGDLS, CDR2 YYNGEE. The CDR3 is 16 residues long. The CDR3 reads CASSVVPSGGADTQYF. The CDR3 nucleotides read TGTGCCAGCAGCGTAGTTCCTAGCGGGGGGGCCGATACGCAGTATTTT. The complete variable domain, with remaining parts taken from reference TRBV9 and TRBJ2-3, reads DSGVTQTPKHLITATGQRVTLRCSPRSGDLSVYWYQQSLDQGLQFLIQYYNGEERAKGNILERFSAQQFPDLHSELNLSSLELGDSALYFCASSVVPSGGADTQYFGPGTRLTVL.

The CDR3 protein is CSVSPGTGSSYEQYF. CDR3 nucleotide sequence: TGCAGCGTTTCTCCCGGGACAGGAAGCTCCTACGAGCAGTACTTC. V usage is TRBV29-1 and J usage is TRBJ2-7; 8 positions agree with TRBD1. V dropped 5 bases and J dropped 0; count of bases not matched to a gene: 9. Germline loops: CDR1 SQVTM, CDR2 ANQGSEA. The CDR3 extends over 15 amino acids.

CDR3 DNA: TGTGCCAGCTCACCCTCGGACAGGTTAGACCTGTACTTC. It is translated as CASSPSDRLDLYF. The chain has TRBV18 and TRBJ2-7, with 7 bases identical to TRBD1. Germline values: CDR1 KGHSH, CDR2 LQKENI. The CDR3 runs 13 residues. V lost 3 bases, J lost 12 bases, and 11 bases stayed unmatched.

The sample holds a few counts of this clone. This chain joins TRBV19 and TRBJ1-5; D is unclear. Per germline, CDR1 LNHDA and CDR2 SQIVND (reference sequence). Trimming shortened V by 2 bases and J by 2 bases, and 10 bases separated the two germline ends. The CDR3 has 15 amino acids. The CDR3: CASSIMSSGNQPQHF. The DNA of the CDR3 is TGTGCCAGTAGTATAATGTCGAGTGGCAATCAGCCCCAGCATTTT.

This clone was counted between two and nine times. This chain connects TRBV10-3 to TRBJ1-5; D gene uncertain. Germline CDR1 is ENHRY and CDR2 is SYGVKD. The CDR3 runs to 13 residues. Between the trimmed V and J ends, which lost 5 bases and 0 bases, there was a span of 5 bases. As DNA, the CDR3 is TGTGCCATCAGTTCGGGTAGCAATCAGCCCCAGCATTTT. It specifies CAISSGSNQPQHF.

The chain links TRBV11-1 to TRBJ1-2, with D uncertain. Germline V gene data show CDR1 as SGHAT and CDR2 as FQDESV (reference sequence). This CDR3 is built from 15 residues. Trimming stripped 5 bases from V and 4 bases from J, with 17 bases between. CDR3 sequence reads: CASSVSSDTIYGYTF. As DNA, the CDR3 is TGTGCCAGCAGCGTAAGCAGTGACACCATCTATGGCTACACCTTC.

This chain links TRBV30 with TRBJ2-3; maybe TRBD1 (6 bases). The V gene lost 8 bases and the J gene lost 6 bases, with 15 bases spanning the gap. Germline V gene sequence: CDR1 GTSNPN, CDR2 SVGIG (reference sequence). The CDR3 has 12 amino acids. CDR3 loop: CAGGQRPDTQYF. CDR3 in DNA: TGTGCCGGAGGACAGAGGCCCGATACGCAGTATTTT.

This chain links TRBV10-2 with TRBJ2-3; D remains unclear. V lost 6 bases to trimming and J lost 2 bases, with 21 bases between them. This CDR3 has 17 amino acids. The V gene's germline CDR1 is WSHSY and CDR2 SAAADI. The CDR3 sequence: CASRTPSPSTFTDTQYF. In nucleotides, the CDR3 is TGCGCCAGCAGGACGCCGTCCCCATCAACCTTCACAGATACGCAGTATTTT.

The rearrangement uses TRBV6-1 and TRBJ1-3; possibly TRBD1 for D (6 bases). Germline CDR1 reads MNHNS; CDR2 reads SASEGT. V lost 4 bases to trimming and J lost 3 bases, with 10 bases between them. CDR3 length: 14 residues. The CDR3 region has the DNA TGTGCCAGCAGTGGGAGGGGGGGTGGAAACACCATATATTTT. Residues: CASSGRGGGNTIYF.

This CDR3 reads CASSYSLWTEAFF. The CDR3 DNA reads TGTGCCAGCAGTTACTCCCTGTGGACTGAAGCTTTCTTT. This rearrangement joins TRBV6-5 to TRBJ1-1; D is undetermined. V was cut by 0 bases and J by 5 bases, with 7 bases left in between. The CDR3 extends over 13 amino acids. Germline V CDR1 and CDR2: MNHEY, SVGAGI.

CDR3 nucleotide sequence: TGTGCCATCAGTGAGTCCACAGGGGGGATCACTGAAGCTTTCTTT. This gives the protein CAISESTGGITEAFF. The chain employs TRBV10-3 and TRBJ1-1, with 8 bases fitting TRBD1. Trimming took 0 bases from V and 4 from J; bases not matched to a gene: 4. Germline CDR1 ENHRY, CDR2 SYGVKD. The CDR3 contains 15 residues.

The chain has TRBV4-3 and TRBJ2-1, with 8 bases lining up with TRBD2. Germline V gene sequence: CDR1 LGHNA, CDR2 YSLEER. V lost 1 base to trimming and J lost 4 bases; unmatched junction nucleotides: 15. This CDR3 has 19 amino acids. CDR3 protein: CASSQGGETFGGRYNEQFF. In DNA, the CDR3 is TGCGCCAGCAGCCAAGGGGGGGAGACCTTTGGCGGGAGGTACAATGAGCAGTTCTTC.

The V and J genes are TRBV5-4 and TRBJ2-1; 8 bases map to TRBD1. The CDR3 has 13 residues. Germline V lookup: CDR1 SGHNT, CDR2 YYREEE (reference sequence). The V gene end was trimmed by 9 bases and the J gene end by 5 bases; junction bases not matched to a gene: 7. The CDR3 bases are TGTGCCACCTCAGGGGGCGCGGACAATGAGCAGTTCTTC. Translation: CATSGGADNEQFF.